One sample yielded the 13 T cell receptor beta chains listed below, sequenced in a study of T cell responses to AZD1222 COVID-19 vaccine. TCRdb's copy holds only in-frame clones and misses some; the assay was immunoSEQ multiplex PCR. Among roughly 120,000 clones listed, about 91% were seen once. Material: peripheral blood, obtained on day 0 of AZD1222 vaccination. These receptors originate from an adult in good health.

The chain combines TRBV5-1 with TRBJ1-1; D might be TRBD1 (6 bases). CDR1 is SGHRS, CDR2 YFSETQ, per germline. Trimming left V 6 bases short and J 3 bases short, with 15 bases between. There are 14 residues in the CDR3. For the CDR3, the DNA is TGCGCCAGCAAGCTAGGGAGGGGGGACACTGAAGCTTTCTTT. The encoded protein is CASKLGRGDTEAFF.

As to this clone: Other DNA sequences from this sample encode an identical CDR3 as well. The chain joins TRBV18 to TRBJ2-7; 9 positions match TRBD1. The CDR3 covers 14 residues. V trimming: 3 bases; J trimming: 1 base; junction bases outside the gene matches: 1. Per germline, CDR1 KGHSH and CDR2 LQKENI. CDR3 loop: CASSPGQGSYEQYF. The CDR3 DNA follows: TGTGCCAGCTCACCGGGACAGGGTTCCTACGAGCAGTACTTC.

The rearrangement links TRBV7-2 to TRBJ1-2; D gene uncertain. Germline V CDR1 and CDR2: SGHTA, FQGNSA. The V end lost 7 bases, the J end lost 3 bases, and 12 bases lay between the germline ends. There are 13 residues in the CDR3. Written as DNA, the CDR3 is TGTGCCAGCATTGAGCAGACCGACTATGGCTACACCTTC. Translation: CASIEQTDYGYTF. Filled out from reference TRBV7-2 and TRBJ1-2, the complete variable domain reads GAGVSQSPSNKVTEKGKDVELRCDPISGHTALYWYRQSLGQGLEFLIYFQGNSAPDKSGLPSDRFSAERTGGSVSTLTIQRTQQEDSAVYLCASIEQTDYGYTFGSGTRLTVV.

The V gene is TRBV6-1, the J gene TRBJ2-1; D is undetermined. CDR3 length: 16 residues. Germline-derived CDR1 and CDR2 are MNHNS and SASEGT. Deletions cut 3 bases from V and 0 bases from J, with 12 bases between. The DNA for the CDR3 is TGTGCCAGCAGTGACGTAGCAGCGAGCTCCTACAATGAGCAGTTCTTC. Translated: CASSDVAASSYNEQFF.

The chain employs TRBV5-4 and TRBJ1-1; a possible D gene is TRBD1 (5 bases). Trimming left V 6 bases short and J 2 bases short, with 17 bases between. The CDR3 is 15 amino acids. CDR1 SGHNT and CDR2 YYREEE come from the germline V gene (reference sequence). As DNA, the CDR3 is TGTGCCAGCACCGAGGGACGGACGCTTAACACTGAAGCTTTCTTT. Its translation: CASTEGRTLNTEAFF. Looking up the rest from reference TRBV5-4 and TRBJ1-1 gives the full variable domain: ETGVTQSPTHLIKTRGQQVTLRCSSQSGHNTVSWYQQALGQGPQFIFQYYREEENGRGNFPPRFSGLQFPNYSSELNVNALELDDSALYLCASTEGRTLNTEAFFGQGTRLTVV.

The chain carries TRBV7-2 and TRBJ1-6; a possible D gene is TRBD1 (6 bases). This CDR3 contains 15 residues. The germline V gene has CDR1 SGHTA and CDR2 FQGNSA. The germline V and J ends were trimmed by 2 bases and 6 bases, with 11 bases remaining between them. CDR3 residues: CASSLSRGRNSPLHF. CDR3 sequence (DNA): TGTGCCAGCAGCTTAAGCAGGGGACGTAATTCACCCCTCCACTTT.

V usage is TRBV27 and J usage is TRBJ1-2; tentatively, D is TRBD1 (5 bases). The germline V gene encodes CDR1 MNHEY and CDR2 SMNVEV (reference sequence). V lost 6 bases and J lost 8, with 22 bases in between. There are 15 residues in the CDR3. The CDR3: CASRFQGRSLDGYTF. The DNA of the CDR3 is TGTGCCAGCAGATTCCAGGGACGGAGCCTGGACGGCTACACCTTC.

The chain joins TRBV13 to TRBJ1-1, with TRBD1 identical over 7 bases. The CDR3 length is 13 residues. Germline V CDR1 and CDR2: PRHDT, FYEKMQ (reference sequence). J was trimmed by 6 bases and V by 5 bases; bases with no gene match: 6. CDR3 region: CASSPGTASEAFF. In DNA form, the CDR3 reads TGTGCCAGCAGCCCCGGGACAGCCTCTGAAGCTTTCTTT. Full variable domain (remainder filled in from reference TRBV13 and TRBJ1-1): AAGVIQSPRHLIKEKRETATLKCYPIPRHDTVYWYQQGPGQDPQFLISFYEKMQSDKGSIPDRFSAQQFSDYHSELNMSSLELGDSALYFCASSPGTASEAFFGQGTRLTVV.

CDR3 in amino acids: CASSYGNTIYF. DNA for the CDR3: TGTGCCAGCAGCTATGGAAACACCATATATTTT. V gene TRBV5-4 combines with J gene TRBJ1-3; D gene unclear. CDR3 length equals 11 residues. In germline, CDR1 is SGHNT, CDR2 YYREEE (reference sequence). V gave up 3 bases and J gave up 3 bases, with 1 base separating them.

J is TRBJ1-5 and V is TRBV15; TRBD1 is a possible D gene (6 bases). Trimming pared 3 bases from V and 5 bases from J, leaving 11 bases between. Germline CDR1 reads LNHNV; CDR2 reads YYDKDF (reference sequence). There are 14 residues in the CDR3. The CDR3 DNA reads as TGTGCCACCAGCAGGTGGACAGAGGATCAGCCCCAGCATTTT. Translation: CATSRWTEDQPQHF.

The rearrangement joins TRBV18 to TRBJ1-4; D is perhaps TRBD1 (5 bases). Between the trimmed V and J ends, which lost 2 bases and 7 bases, there was a span of 17 bases. In germline, CDR1 is KGHSH, CDR2 LQKENI. The CDR3 is 16 amino acids. The CDR3: CASSPFGTKRGEKLFF. The CDR3 coding sequence is TGTGCCAGCTCACCATTTGGGACTAAAAGGGGTGAAAAACTGTTTTTT.

J is TRBJ1-3 and V is TRBV7-2; the D gene is possibly TRBD1 (5 bases). Trimming removed 4 bases at V and 4 bases at J, with 17 bases between. The CDR3 is 16 amino acids. The V gene's germline CDR1 is SGHTA and CDR2 FQGNSA. CDR3 loop: CASSSKTVKSGNTIYF. As DNA, the CDR3 is TGTGCCAGCAGCTCAAAGACAGTCAAATCGGGAAACACCATATATTTT.

The chain is built from TRBV9 and TRBJ2-7; 9 bases are shared with TRBD2. Germline V gene lookup returns CDR1 SGDLS and CDR2 YYNGEE. J was trimmed by 7 bases and V by 0 bases; bases with no gene match: 5. The CDR3 has 14 residues. CDR3 DNA: TGTGCCAGCAGCGTAGCTGCGGGAGGGCGGGAGCAGTACTTC. It translates to CASSVAAGGREQYF.